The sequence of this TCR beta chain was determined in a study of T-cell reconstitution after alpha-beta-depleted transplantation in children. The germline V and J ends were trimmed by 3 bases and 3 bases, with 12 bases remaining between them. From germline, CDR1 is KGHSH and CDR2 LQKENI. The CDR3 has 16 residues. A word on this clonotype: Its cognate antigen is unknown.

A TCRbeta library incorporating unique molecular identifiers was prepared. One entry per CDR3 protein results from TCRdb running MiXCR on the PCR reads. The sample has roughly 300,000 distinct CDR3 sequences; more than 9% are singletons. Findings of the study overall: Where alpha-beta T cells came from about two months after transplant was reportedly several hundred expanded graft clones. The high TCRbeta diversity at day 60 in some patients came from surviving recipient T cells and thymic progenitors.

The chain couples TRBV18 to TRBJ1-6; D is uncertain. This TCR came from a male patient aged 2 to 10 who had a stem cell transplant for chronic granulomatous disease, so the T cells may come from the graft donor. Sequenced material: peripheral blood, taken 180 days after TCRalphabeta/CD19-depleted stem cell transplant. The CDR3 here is CASSPGPPSYNSPLHF. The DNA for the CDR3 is TGTGCCAGCTCACCCGGGCCACCAAGCTATAATTCACCCCTCCACTTT.